Described below is a single TCR beta chain sequence and its context. This record belongs to a study of CD4 and CD8 cells across lung adenocarcinoma regions. After removal of 0 bases from V and 4 bases from J, the junction contained 8 bases not matched to a gene. Germline-derived CDR1 and CDR2 are MNHEY and SVGAGI. CDR3 length: 17 residues. TCRdb ran MiXCR on the PCR reads and lists one entry per CDR3 protein. The table has about 11,000 distinct CDR3 sequences, 59% seen once. Localized lung adenocarcinoma, a non-small cell lung cancer, affected the donors. The source material was CD8+ T cells from the margin of a lung tumor. This rearrangement joins TRBV6-5 to TRBJ2-3, with 9 bases that match TRBD2. The sequence was collected from a male donor with lung adenocarcinoma. The CD4 and CD8 labels of this study may be unreliable. In DNA, the CDR3 is TGTGCCAGCAGTTACTCGAGGCGGGGGGGAGGGTCAGATACGCAGTATTTT. Encoded protein: CASSYSRRGGGSDTQYF.